Many counts were recorded for the clone carrying this TCR beta chain. Its antigen is currently unknown. Primers: 60 Vbeta forward and 13 Jbeta reverse. Assay: immunoSEQ multiplex PCR; the TCRdb copy retains only in-frame clones and omits some. In the table there are more than 130,000 clones, about 74% of which are singletons. The sample belongs to a study of cytomegalovirus exposure and HLA in healthy donors. Whole-study findings and limits: An analysis that was carried out later associated 16,000 or so TCR beta sequences with HLA alleles at 0.05 false discovery rate. CMV serostatus was the sole immune exposure data available. By HLA locus, TCR association rates varied in a later analysis, with DRB1 showing the most and HLA-C the fewest. For most TCR beta V segments, an earlier analysis put the productive rate at about 87% or about 30% of the time.

The CDR3 runs to 15 residues. In germline, CDR1 is MNHNS, CDR2 SASEGT. Trimming stripped 1 base from V and 0 bases from J, with 10 bases between. Sequencing used PBMCs. The gene calls are TRBV6-1 and TRBJ2-7, with a tentative D call TRBD2 (6 bases). This clonotype was sampled from a woman in her forties or fifties in good health and CMV-seronegative. The CDR3 loop is CASSEEISGSYEQYF. CDR3 DNA sequence: TGTGCCAGCAGTGAAGAGATTAGCGGCTCCTACGAGCAGTACTTC.